This TCR beta chain was obtained from a study of T cells in narcolepsy. Overall study: Patients with NT1 or NT2 and healthy control donors were enrolled.

CDR3 length equals 12 residues. CDR1 MNHEY and CDR2 SVGAGI come from the germline V gene. The ends were cut back, 6 bases at V and 2 bases at J, with 7 bases in the middle. Only in-frame clones appear in the TCRdb table, and some are missing; sequencing was by immunoSEQ multiplex PCR. This sample yields fewer than 40,000 clones, of which approximately 80% are seen a single time; around 1.3% belongs to the top ten. General study results and limits: HCRT-specific and TRIB2-specific autoreactive clonotypes appeared among same-patient CSF and blood CD4+ clonotypes. Autoreactive clonotypes reportedly recurred in blood of same and different patients, not controls. In some patient and control memory CD4+ samples, autoreactive clones were absent.

As for this clone: Antigen unknown.

This receptor was identified in a human donor with narcolepsy. The gene calls are TRBV6-5 and TRBJ1-1; D gene uncertain. The source material was CD45RA- memory CD4+ T cells from PBMCs. CDR3 amino acids: CASRDPNTEAFF. The CDR3 DNA reads as TGTGCCAGCAGGGACCCTAACACTGAAGCTTTCTTT.